Detailed here is one T cell receptor beta chain. This sample's time point: pre-treatment sample, taken before nivolumab and TIL therapy. The CDR3 contains 16 residues. Germline trimming cut 5 bases from V and 0 bases from J; bases unmatched to any gene: 6. Germline lookup yields CDR1 MNHEY and CDR2 SVGAGI. This sample is part of a study of TIL therapy for anti-PD-1-resistant metastatic lung cancer. This was the immunoSEQ v3 assay. Clones were read by immunoSEQ multiplex PCR, and TCRdb kept only the in-frame ones, dropping some. The sample holds about 60,000 clones, 55% to 70% seen once. The sequence came from a person aged 25-85 years with non-small cell lung cancer. The V call is TRBV6-5, the J call TRBJ2-3; TRBD2 aligns across 9 bases. The sequencing here drew on blood, taken at baseline. The CDR3 is CASSNWAGGSTDTQYF. CDR3 DNA: TGTGCCAGCAGTAACTGGGCGGGGGGGAGCACAGATACGCAGTATTTT.